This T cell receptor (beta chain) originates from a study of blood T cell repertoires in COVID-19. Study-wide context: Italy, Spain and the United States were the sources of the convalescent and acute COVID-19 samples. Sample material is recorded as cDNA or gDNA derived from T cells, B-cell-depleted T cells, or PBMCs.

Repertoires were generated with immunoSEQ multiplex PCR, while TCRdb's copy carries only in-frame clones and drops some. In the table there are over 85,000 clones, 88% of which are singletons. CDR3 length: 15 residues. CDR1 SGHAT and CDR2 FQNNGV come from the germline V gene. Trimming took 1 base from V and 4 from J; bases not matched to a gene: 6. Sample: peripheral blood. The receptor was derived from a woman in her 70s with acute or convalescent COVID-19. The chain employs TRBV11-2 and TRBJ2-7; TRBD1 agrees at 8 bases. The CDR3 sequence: CASSLVTTGGYEQYF. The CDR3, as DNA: TGTGCCAGCAGCTTAGTCACCACAGGGGGTTACGAGCAGTACTTC.